This paragraph covers one TCR beta chain sequence. Its target is not known. This specimen comes from a study of T cell repertoires in cytomegalovirus infection. In the study overall: The study used recently identified HLA-C-restricted and well-studied HLA-B-restricted CMV epitopes. An indication of both CMV infection and matching HLA type came from public TCR beta signatures.

Findings and caveats of the study: Ex vivo, HLA-C-restricted CMV-specific TCR beta clonotypes prevailed over the rest of the response.

Via MiXCR, TCRdb re-called the reads, giving one row per CDR3 protein. Of hundreds of thousands of distinct CDR3 sequences in the sample, 30% to 40% were seen once. CDR3 size: 15 residues. The V and J ends lost 5 bases and 7 bases respectively, with 18 bases between them. Germline CDR1 reads SEHNR; CDR2 reads FQNEAQ (reference sequence). This specimen consisted of cultured PBMCs, obtained from culture after CMV antigen stimulation. The chain employs TRBV7-9 and TRBJ2-1; D possibly matches TRBD1 or TRBD2 (5 bases each). The receptor comes from a human donor in good health (CMV status not recorded). Some clones in this sample may be carry-over from other donors' samples. CDR3 in DNA: TGTGCCAGCAGCACCGGGGCCCTCGGAGGTAATGAGCAGTTCTTC. Protein product: CASSTGALGGNEQFF.